This record concerns one T cell receptor beta chain sequence. Its matching antigen is unknown. The sample comes from a study of cytomegalovirus exposure and HLA in healthy donors. The PCR ran on 60 Vbeta and 13 Jbeta primers. In the study's own analysis: An analysis that came later counted 80 million or so unique TCR beta chains, some 11 million shared. Data came from immunoSEQ multiplex PCR; TCRdb stores just in-frame clones and leaves some out. V, J and clone size derive from that table, while D and trimming were established from the DNA sequence. The sample carries under 150,000 clones, around 60% recorded once. Study-level results: An analysis done earlier found most TCR beta V segments productive about 87% or about 30% of the time. Roughly uniform sequencing depth across donors was assumed, possibly incorrectly. In vitro confirmation showed three CMV-associated chains to be CMV antigen specific.

The sequencing sample was made of PBMCs. The sequence was collected from a man between 40 and 49 years old in good health and CMV-seropositive.

CDR3 amino acids: CASSQDRVGYGYTF. The CDR3 coding sequence is TGTGCCAGCAGCCAGGACAGGGTGGGCTATGGCTACACCTTC. The chain couples TRBV11-1 to TRBJ1-2, with 8 bases identical to TRBD1. CDR3 size: 14 residues. The V segment lost 5 bases and the J segment 4 bases; nucleotides outside the gene matches: 6. Germline-derived CDR1 and CDR2 are SGHAT and FQDESV (reference sequence).